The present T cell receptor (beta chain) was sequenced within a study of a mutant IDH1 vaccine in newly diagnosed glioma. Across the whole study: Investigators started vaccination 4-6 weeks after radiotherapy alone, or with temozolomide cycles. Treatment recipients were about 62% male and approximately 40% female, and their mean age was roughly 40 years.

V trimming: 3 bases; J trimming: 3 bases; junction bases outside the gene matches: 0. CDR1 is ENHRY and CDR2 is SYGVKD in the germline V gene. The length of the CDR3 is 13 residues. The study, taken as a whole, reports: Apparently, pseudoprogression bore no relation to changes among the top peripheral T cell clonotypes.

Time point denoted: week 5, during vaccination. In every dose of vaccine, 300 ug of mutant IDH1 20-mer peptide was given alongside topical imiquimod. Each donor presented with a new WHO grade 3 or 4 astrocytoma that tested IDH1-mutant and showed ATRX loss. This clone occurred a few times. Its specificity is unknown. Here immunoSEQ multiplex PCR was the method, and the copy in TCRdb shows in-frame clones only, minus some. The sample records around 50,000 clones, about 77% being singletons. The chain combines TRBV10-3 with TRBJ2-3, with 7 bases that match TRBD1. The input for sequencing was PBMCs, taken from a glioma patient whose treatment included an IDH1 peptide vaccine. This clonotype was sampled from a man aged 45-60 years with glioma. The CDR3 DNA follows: TGTGCCATCAGTGACAGGGGGACAGATACGCAGTATTTT. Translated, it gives CAISDRGTDTQYF.